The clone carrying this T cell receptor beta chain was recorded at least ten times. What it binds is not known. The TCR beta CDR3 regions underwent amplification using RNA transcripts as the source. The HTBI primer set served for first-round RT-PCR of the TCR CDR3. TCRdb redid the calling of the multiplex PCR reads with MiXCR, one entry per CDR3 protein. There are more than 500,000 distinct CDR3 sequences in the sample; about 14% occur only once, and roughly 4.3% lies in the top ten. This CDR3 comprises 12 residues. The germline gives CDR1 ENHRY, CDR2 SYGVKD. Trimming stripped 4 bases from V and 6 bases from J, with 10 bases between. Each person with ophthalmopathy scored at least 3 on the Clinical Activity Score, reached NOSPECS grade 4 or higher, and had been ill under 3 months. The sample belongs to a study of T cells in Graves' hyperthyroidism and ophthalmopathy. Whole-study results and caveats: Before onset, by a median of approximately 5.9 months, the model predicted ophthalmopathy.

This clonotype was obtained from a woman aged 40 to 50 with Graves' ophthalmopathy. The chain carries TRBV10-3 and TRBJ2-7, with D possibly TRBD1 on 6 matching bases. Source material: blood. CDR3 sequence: CAISGYRVEQYF. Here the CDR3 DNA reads TGTGCCATCAGTGGGTACAGGGTCGAGCAGTACTTC.